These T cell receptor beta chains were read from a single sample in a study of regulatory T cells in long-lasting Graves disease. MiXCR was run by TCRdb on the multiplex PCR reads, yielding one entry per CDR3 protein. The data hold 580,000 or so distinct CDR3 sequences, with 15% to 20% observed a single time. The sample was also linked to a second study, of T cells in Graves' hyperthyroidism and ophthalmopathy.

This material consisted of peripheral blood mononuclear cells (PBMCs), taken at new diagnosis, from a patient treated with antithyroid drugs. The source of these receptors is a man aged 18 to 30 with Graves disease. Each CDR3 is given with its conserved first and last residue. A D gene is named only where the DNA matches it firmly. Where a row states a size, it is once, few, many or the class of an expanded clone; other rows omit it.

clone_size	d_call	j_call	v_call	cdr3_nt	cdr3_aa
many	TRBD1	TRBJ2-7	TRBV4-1	TGCGCCAGCAGCCCCCAAGGGCAGGGGGACTACGAGCAGTACTTC	CASSPQGQGDYEQYF
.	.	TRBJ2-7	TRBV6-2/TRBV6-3	TGTGCCAGCAGTTCCCGCGAGGTGGGAACCTACGAGCAGTACTTC	CASSSREVGTYEQYF
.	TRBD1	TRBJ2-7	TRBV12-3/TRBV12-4	TGTGCCAGCAGTTTTTCCGGGGACAGAGCCTACGAGCAGTACTTC	CASSFSGDRAYEQYF
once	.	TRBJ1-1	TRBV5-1	TGCGCCAGCAGCTCCGGTCGGGGTAGGGCTGAAGCTTTCTTT	CASSSGRGRAEAFF
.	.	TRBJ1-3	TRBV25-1	TGTGCCAGCAGTCTTACAGGGTCGGGAGGAAACACCATATATTTT	CASSLTGSGGNTIYF
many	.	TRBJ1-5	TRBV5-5	TGTGCCAGCAGCCGCCTCGGTTATGGCAATCAGCCCCAGCATTTT	CASSRLGYGNQPQHF
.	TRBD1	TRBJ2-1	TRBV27	TGTGCCAGCAGTTTTCGGGACAGGGGGTTAAGCGGGAGTTACAATGAGCAGTTCTTC	CASSFRDRGLSGSYNEQFF
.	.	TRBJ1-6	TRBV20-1	TGCAGTGCTAGAGAACTTTCGTCGGCCCTCCACTTT	CSARELSSALHF
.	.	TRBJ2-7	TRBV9	TGTGCCAGCTCTTCGGGGCCCCACGAGCAGTACTTC	CASSSGPHEQYF
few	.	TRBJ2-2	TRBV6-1	TGTGCCAGCAGCAGAGACAATTGGAACACCGGGGAGCTGTTTTTT	CASSRDNWNTGELFF
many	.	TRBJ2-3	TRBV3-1	TGTGCCAGCAGCCAAGATGGCCTAACAGATACGCAGTATTTT	CASSQDGLTDTQYF
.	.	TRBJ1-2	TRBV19	TGTGCCAGTACCCCTCCTGGGGGGGCAACCGGACTGGGTACTGGCTACACCTTC	CASTPPGGATGLGTGYTF
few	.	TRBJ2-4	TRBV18	TGTGCCAGCTCACCTAACGCCAACCTCCTAGCCAAAAACATTCAGTACTTC	CASSPNANLLAKNIQYF
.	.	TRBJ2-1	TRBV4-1	TGCGCCAGCAGCCAAGATGAAGGACTCTACAATGAGCAGTTCTTC	CASSQDEGLYNEQFF
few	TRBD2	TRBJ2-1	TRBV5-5	TGTGCCAGCAGCTCAGAACTAGCGGGTCCTTCAAGCTCCTACAATGAGCAGTTCTTC	CASSSELAGPSSSYNEQFF
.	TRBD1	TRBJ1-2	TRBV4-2	TGTGCCAGCAGCCAACCAGCCGGGACAGGAAATTATGGCTACACCTTC	CASSQPAGTGNYGYTF
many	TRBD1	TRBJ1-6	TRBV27	TGTGCCAGCAGTCCCCGCGTCGGACAGGGCTATAATTCACCCCTCCACTTT	CASSPRVGQGYNSPLHF
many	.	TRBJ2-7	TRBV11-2	TGTGCCAGCAACCTCCTGAGCGACGAGCAGTACTTC	CASNLLSDEQYF
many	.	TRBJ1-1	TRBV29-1	TGCAGCGCCGCTCGATGGCCGCGGGCTATGAACACTGAAGCTTTCTTT	CSAARWPRAMNTEAFF
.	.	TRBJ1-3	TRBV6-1	TGTGTCAGCAGTGCCCCAGGGAGGGTAAATGGAAACACCATATATTTT	CVSSAPGRVNGNTIYF
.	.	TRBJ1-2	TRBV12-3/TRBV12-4	TGTGCCAGCAGCTACGCCTGTGGCTACACCTTC	CASSYACGYTF